The 15 T cell receptor beta chains given below trace back to one sample, sequenced in a study of blood T cell repertoires in COVID-19. Method: immunoSEQ multiplex PCR; TCRdb's copy keeps in-frame clones and lacks some. The profile shows tens of thousands of clones, roughly 85% of them singletons. Sequenced input: peripheral blood. Receptors originate from a human donor in a cohort sampled during active COVID-19.

V usage is TRBV11-1 and J usage is TRBJ2-1; 9 bases fit TRBD2. Trimming took 3 bases from V and 4 from J; bases not matched to a gene: 4. This CDR3 is 15 amino acids long. Germline-derived CDR1 and CDR2 are SGHAT and FQDESV (reference sequence). CDR3 nucleotides: TGTGCCAGCAGCTTTAGCGGGGGTCCTTACAATGAGCAGTTCTTC. It is translated as CASSFSGGPYNEQFF.

V and J are TRBV12-3 or TRBV12-4 and TRBJ1-2, with 8 positions matching TRBD1. The CDR3 totals 11 residues. V was clipped by 5 bases and J by 10 bases; unmatched bases: 3. The CDR3 DNA reads as TGTGCCAGCAGTATGGGACAGGCCTACACCTTC. Translating it yields CASSMGQAYTF.

V usage is TRBV28 and J usage is TRBJ2-6, with 12 bases aligning to TRBD1. Germline lookup yields CDR1 MDHEN and CDR2 SYDVKM. Losses at the gene ends were 10 bases for V and 5 bases for J; bases not matched to a gene: 9. This CDR3 region has 16 residues. CDR3 region: CATHPGTGGWANVLTF. DNA for the CDR3: TGTGCCACCCACCCCGGGACAGGGGGCTGGGCCAACGTCCTGACTTTC.

This chain connects TRBV11-2 to TRBJ1-1, with 7 bases fitting TRBD1. With 5 bases clipped from V and 6 bases from J, the junction kept 6 bases outside the gene matches. This CDR3 has 13 residues. Germline V CDR1 and CDR2: SGHAT, FQNNGV. CDR3 DNA sequence: TGTGCCAGCAGCATGGACAGGTTCGCTGAAGCTTTCTTT. Amino acids: CASSMDRFAEAFF.

This sequence joins TRBV7-2 and TRBJ2-1; weak D call: TRBD2 (5 bases). Per the germline V gene, CDR1 is SGHTA and CDR2 is FQGNSA. V lost 5 bases to trimming and J lost 3 bases, with 23 bases between them. The CDR3 sequence is 18 residues long. Written as DNA, the CDR3 is TGTGCCAGCAGCCCCGCTGGTCTTTTAGCGCCCCTCTACAATGAGCAGTTCTTC. It specifies CASSPAGLLAPLYNEQFF.

The chain carries TRBV9 and TRBJ1-4; tentative D call: TRBD1 (5 bases). The CDR3 contains 15 residues. The germline V and J ends were trimmed by 4 bases and 2 bases, with 12 bases remaining between them. Germline CDR1 SGDLS, CDR2 YYNGEE. The CDR3: CASSPATATNEKLFF. In DNA, the CDR3 is TGTGCCAGCAGCCCAGCGACAGCTACTAATGAAAAACTGTTTTTT.

Only a few counts were recorded for this clone. The V call is TRBV30, the J call TRBJ2-7, with 8 bases aligning to TRBD1. This CDR3 has 16 residues. J lost 3 bases, V lost 3 bases, and 13 bases had no gene match. The V gene's germline CDR1 is GTSNPN and CDR2 SVGIG (reference sequence). In DNA, the CDR3 is TGTGCCTGGAGCAACCCCTTTTGGACAGGGCGCTACGAGCAGTACTTC. It encodes CAWSNPFWTGRYEQYF.

The chain has TRBV6-2 or TRBV6-3 and TRBJ1-5, with a possible D match to TRBD1 (5 bases). V lost 5 bases to trimming and J lost 0 bases, with 14 bases between them. Germline V gives CDR1 MNHEY, CDR2 SVGEGT. CDR3 length equals 16 residues. Here the CDR3 DNA reads TGTGCCAGCAGTCCCGCGTGGCAGGGTAGCAATCAGCCCCAGCATTTT. Translated, it gives CASSPAWQGSNQPQHF.

The chain employs TRBV7-8 and TRBJ2-1, with D maybe TRBD2 (6 bases). The CDR3 has 15 residues. V was cut by 3 bases and J by 6 bases, with 15 bases left in between. CDR1 SGHVS and CDR2 FQNEAQ come from the germline V gene. In DNA form, the CDR3 reads TGTGCCAGCAGCTTGAGGAGGGAATTGGGCAATGAGCAGTTCTTC. Translated: CASSLRRELGNEQFF.

The chain uses TRBV19 and TRBJ2-3, with D possibly matching TRBD1 (6 bases). Trimming removed 6 bases from V and 5 bases from J, with 18 bases in between. Germline CDR1 and CDR2: LNHDA and SQIVND (reference sequence). The CDR3 is 15 amino acids. The CDR3 spells CASSIQGLGLDTQYF. The DNA of the CDR3 is TGTGCCAGTAGCATACAGGGTTTGGGGTTAGATACGCAGTATTTT.

A single count supports this clone. At one boundary the junction diverges from the germline segment, which might be a read error. The chain is built from TRBV10-2 and TRBJ2-7; 7 positions agree with TRBD1. Germline CDR1 WSHSY, CDR2 SAAADI. The CDR3 has 14 residues. The CDR3 DNA sequence: TGCGCCAGCAGTCAGGACAGGATCTCCGACGAGCAGTACTTC. Protein product: CASSQDRISDEQYF.

The chain links TRBV12-5 to TRBJ2-7; TRBD1 matches at 8 bases. The CDR3 length is 16 residues. Germline CDR1 and CDR2: LGHNT and FRNRAP. The V segment lost 6 bases and the J segment 2 bases; nucleotides outside the gene matches: 12. CDR3 DNA sequence: TGTGCTAGTGGACTTACCCAGGGGGCCCAACCCTACGAGCAGTACTTC. It yields the protein CASGLTQGAQPYEQYF. The full variable domain, in which reference TRBV12-5 and TRBJ2-7 provide the parts outside the CDR3, is DARVTQTPRHKVTEMGQEVTMRCQPILGHNTVFWYRQTMMQGLELLAYFRNRAPLDDSGMPKDRFSAEMPDATLATLKIQPSEPRDSAVYFCASGLTQGAQPYEQYFGPGTRLTVT.

The chain joins TRBV5-4 to TRBJ2-2, with no clear D. Germline V gene lookup returns CDR1 SGHNT and CDR2 YYREEE (reference sequence). The CDR3 extends over 14 amino acids. The V end was cut by 1 base, the J end by 0 bases, with 4 bases between. CDR3 coding DNA: TGTGCCAGCAGCTTGCAGGCGAACACCGGGGAGCTGTTTTTT. Translation gives CASSLQANTGELFF.

The genes are TRBV7-2 and TRBJ1-4, with a tentative D call TRBD1 (6 bases). CDR1 is SGHTA and CDR2 is FQGNSA in the germline V gene. V was clipped by 2 bases and J by 8 bases, with 9 bases between them. The CDR3 runs 13 residues. DNA for the CDR3: TGTGCCAGCAGCTTAAGACAGGCCGAAAAACTGTTTTTT. As protein: CASSLRQAEKLFF.

The chain carries TRBV5-1 and TRBJ2-3; D possibly corresponds to TRBD2 (6 bases). This CDR3 has 13 residues. Germline CDR1 reads SGHRS; CDR2 reads YFSETQ. V lost 5 bases and J lost 2, with 9 bases in between. The CDR3 DNA is TGCGCCAGCAGGCGGGAAATCACAGATACGCAGTATTTT. This gives the protein CASRREITDTQYF.